This T cell receptor beta chain was recovered during a study of cytomegalovirus exposure and HLA in healthy donors. Study-level background: There were several hundred genotyped donors. Of these, about 81% fell in the genetic ancestry cluster associated with self-reported Caucasian donors. General study results and limits: Follow-up analysis later connected one missense variant in DCLRE1C with trimming of TCR beta V- and J-genes.

Germline CDR1 and CDR2: SGHDN and FVKESK. The CDR3 is 19 amino acids. V lost 0 bases and J lost 3; bases outside the gene matches: 14. On this clone: Its antigen is undetermined.

Amplification used 60 Vbeta primers and 13 Jbeta primers. Produced via immunoSEQ multiplex PCR; TCRdb's table is partial and in-frame only. The sample has about 160,000 clones; around 80% are singletons. The source is a woman in her fifties or sixties in good health and CMV-seropositive. The rearrangement joins TRBV14 to TRBJ1-1; 9 nucleotides agree with TRBD1. The sample was PBMCs. The CDR3 loop is CASSQEVDPQGAPDTEAFF. The CDR3 bases are TGTGCCAGCAGCCAAGAAGTGGACCCACAGGGGGCGCCGGACACTGAAGCTTTCTTT.